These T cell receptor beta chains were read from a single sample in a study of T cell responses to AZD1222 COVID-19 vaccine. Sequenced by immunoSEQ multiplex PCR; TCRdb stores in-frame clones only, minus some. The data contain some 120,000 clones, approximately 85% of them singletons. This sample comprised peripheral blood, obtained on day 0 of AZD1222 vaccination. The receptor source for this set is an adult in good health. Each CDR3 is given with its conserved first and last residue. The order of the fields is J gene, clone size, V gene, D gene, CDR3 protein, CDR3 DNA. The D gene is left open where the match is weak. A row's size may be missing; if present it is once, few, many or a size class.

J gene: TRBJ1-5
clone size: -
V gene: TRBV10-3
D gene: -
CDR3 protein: CAISEGDGHSNQPQHF
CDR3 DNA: TGTGCCATCAGTGAGGGGGACGGACATAGCAATCAGCCCCAGCATTTT

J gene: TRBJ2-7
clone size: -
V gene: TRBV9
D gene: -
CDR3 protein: CASSLGISGEQYF
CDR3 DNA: TGTGCCAGCAGTCTAGGGATTTCGGGCGAGCAGTACTTC

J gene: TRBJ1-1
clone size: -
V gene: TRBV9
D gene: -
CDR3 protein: CASKPPENTEAFF
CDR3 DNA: TGTGCCAGCAAACCCCCAGAGAACACTGAAGCTTTCTTT

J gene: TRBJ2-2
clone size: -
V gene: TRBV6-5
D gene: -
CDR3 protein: CASSGPGELFF
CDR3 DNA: TGTGCCAGCAGCGGGCCAGGGGAGCTGTTTTTT

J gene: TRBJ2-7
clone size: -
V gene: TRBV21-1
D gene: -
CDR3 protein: CASSASAPGQPVYEQYF
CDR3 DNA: TGTGCCAGCAGCGCCTCGGCTCCGGGACAGCCTGTCTACGAGCAGTACTTC

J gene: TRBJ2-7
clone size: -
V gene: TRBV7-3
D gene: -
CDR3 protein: CASSLTRVSEQYF
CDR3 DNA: TGTGCCAGCAGCTTAACCAGGGTCTCCGAGCAGTACTTC

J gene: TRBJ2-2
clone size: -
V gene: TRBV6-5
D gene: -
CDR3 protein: CASSYSWQPNTGELFF
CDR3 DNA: TGTGCCAGCAGTTACTCATGGCAGCCGAACACCGGGGAGCTGTTTTTT

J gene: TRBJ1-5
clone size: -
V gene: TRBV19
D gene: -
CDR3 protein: CASSIPRAGGNQPQHF
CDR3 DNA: TGTGCCAGTAGTATACCCAGGGCGGGGGGCAATCAGCCCCAGCATTTT

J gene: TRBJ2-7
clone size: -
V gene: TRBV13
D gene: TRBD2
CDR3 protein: CASSQLAGHSYEQYF
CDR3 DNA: TGTGCCAGCAGCCAGCTAGCGGGGCACTCCTACGAGCAGTACTTC

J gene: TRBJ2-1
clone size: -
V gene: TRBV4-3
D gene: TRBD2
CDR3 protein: CASSQVGAGGPDEQFF
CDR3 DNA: TGCGCCAGCAGCCAAGTGGGAGCGGGAGGGCCTGATGAGCAGTTCTTC

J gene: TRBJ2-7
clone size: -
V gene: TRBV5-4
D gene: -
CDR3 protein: CASSLRQGGEQYF
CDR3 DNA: TGTGCCAGCAGCTTGAGACAGGGAGGCGAGCAGTACTTC

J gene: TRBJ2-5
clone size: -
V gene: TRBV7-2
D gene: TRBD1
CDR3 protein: CASSLGGTDGETQYF
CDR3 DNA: TGTGCCAGCAGCTTAGGGGGGACAGACGGGGAGACCCAGTACTTC

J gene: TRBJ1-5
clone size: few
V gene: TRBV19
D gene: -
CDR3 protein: CASSIAVAQPQHF
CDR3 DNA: TGTGCCAGTAGTATAGCCGTTGCTCAGCCCCAGCATTTT

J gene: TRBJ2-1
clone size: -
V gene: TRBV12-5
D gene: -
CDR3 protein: CASGPGLNYNEQFF
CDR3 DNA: TGTGCTAGTGGGCCGGGACTCAACTACAATGAGCAGTTCTTC

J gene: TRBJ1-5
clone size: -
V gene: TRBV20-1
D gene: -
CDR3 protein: CSASLQAWGNQPQHF
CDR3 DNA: TGCAGTGCTAGTCTCCAGGCGTGGGGCAATCAGCCCCAGCATTTT

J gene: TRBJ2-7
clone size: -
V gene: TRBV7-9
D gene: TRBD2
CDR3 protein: CASSSPDRGGVYEQYF
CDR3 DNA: TGTGCCAGCAGCTCCCCTGACCGCGGGGGGGTCTACGAGCAGTACTTC

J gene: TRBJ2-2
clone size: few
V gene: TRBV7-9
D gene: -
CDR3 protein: CASSLQATNTGELFF
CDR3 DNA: TGTGCCAGCAGCTTACAGGCCACGAACACCGGGGAGCTGTTTTTT

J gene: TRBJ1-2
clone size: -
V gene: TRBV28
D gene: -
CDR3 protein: CASSLVRTSGYTF
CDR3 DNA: TGTGCCAGCAGTTTGGTCCGAACCTCCGGCTACACCTTC

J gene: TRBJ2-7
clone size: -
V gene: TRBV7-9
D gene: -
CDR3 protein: CASSRGTYEQYF
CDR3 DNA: TGTGCCAGCAGCCGTGGGACCTACGAGCAGTACTTC

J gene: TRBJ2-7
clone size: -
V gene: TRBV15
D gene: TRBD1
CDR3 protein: CATSNQQGSAYEQYF
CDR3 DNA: TGTGCCACCAGCAATCAACAGGGGTCCGCCTACGAGCAGTACTTC

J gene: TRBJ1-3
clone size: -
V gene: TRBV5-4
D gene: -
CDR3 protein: CASSRDPGQYSGNTIYF
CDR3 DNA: TGTGCCAGCAGCCGAGACCCCGGACAGTACTCTGGAAACACCATATATTTT

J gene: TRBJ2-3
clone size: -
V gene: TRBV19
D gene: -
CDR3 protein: CASRGFGPGTVGDTQYF
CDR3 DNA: TGTGCCAGTAGAGGATTCGGGCCCGGGACGGTTGGAGATACGCAGTATTTT

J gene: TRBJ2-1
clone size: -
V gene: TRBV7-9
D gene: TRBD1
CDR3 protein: CASSTRTGAPNNEQFF
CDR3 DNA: TGTGCCAGCAGCACCCGGACAGGGGCACCCAACAATGAGCAGTTCTTC

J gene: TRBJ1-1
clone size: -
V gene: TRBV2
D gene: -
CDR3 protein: CASSPRGNTEAFF
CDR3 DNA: TGTGCCAGCAGTCCCAGGGGAAACACTGAAGCTTTCTTT

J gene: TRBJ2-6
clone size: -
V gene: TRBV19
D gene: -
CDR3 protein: CASTIGGETGANVLTF
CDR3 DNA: TGTGCCAGTACAATAGGTGGAGAAACTGGGGCCAACGTCCTGACTTTC